This TCR beta chain was documented in a study of identical twins. Whole-study results and caveats: Modelling approaches yielded underestimates of out-of-frame TCR alpha sharing between monozygotic twins. Abundant beta clonotypes from cord blood bore fewer insertions; memory repertoires lacked this pattern. One should note that invariant MAIT and iNKT cells could partly confound zero-insertion analyses.

On this clonotype: The antigen remains unidentified.

TCRdb re-analysed the 5' RACE reads in MiXCR, keeping a single row per CDR3 protein. The repertoire includes roughly 690,000 distinct CDR3 sequences, 21% of them detected once, and 4.3% sits in the top ten. Germline V CDR1 and CDR2: SGHRS, YFSETQ. V was clipped by 3 bases and J by 0 bases, with 16 bases between them. The CDR3 is 16 residues long. The sample was also linked to a second study, of T cells expressing NK-cell markers.

This receptor was taken from a woman aged 18-35 years in good health. This chain joins TRBV5-1 and TRBJ2-7, with no clear D. Sequenced material: PBMCs. This CDR3 reads CASSSYPEGLSYEQYF. The DNA for the CDR3 is TGCGCCAGCAGCTCTTACCCCGAAGGGCTCTCCTACGAGCAGTACTTC.